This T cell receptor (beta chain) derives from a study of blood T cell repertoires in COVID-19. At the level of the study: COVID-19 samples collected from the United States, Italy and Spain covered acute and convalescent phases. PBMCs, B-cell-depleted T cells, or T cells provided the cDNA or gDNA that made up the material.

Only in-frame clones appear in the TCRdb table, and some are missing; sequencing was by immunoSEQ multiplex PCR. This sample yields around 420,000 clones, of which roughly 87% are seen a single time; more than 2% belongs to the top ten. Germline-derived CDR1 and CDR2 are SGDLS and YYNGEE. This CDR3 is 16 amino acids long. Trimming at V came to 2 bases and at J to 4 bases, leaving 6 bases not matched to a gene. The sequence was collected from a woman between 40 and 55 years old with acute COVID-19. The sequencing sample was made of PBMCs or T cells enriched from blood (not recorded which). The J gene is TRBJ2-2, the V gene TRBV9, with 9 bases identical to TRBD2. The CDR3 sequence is CASSVGAGGVTGELFF. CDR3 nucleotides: TGTGCCAGCAGCGTGGGAGCGGGGGGCGTCACCGGGGAGCTGTTTTTT.